These 6 T cell receptor beta chains were all obtained from the same sample, sequenced in a study of spatial heterogeneity in lung cancer. TCRdb fed the 5' RACE reads into MiXCR, producing one record per CDR3 protein. Of around 14,000 distinct CDR3 sequences in the sample, roughly 3.9% were seen once. The sample's time point: sample taken at primary tumor resection. The sequencing used normal lung tissue next to the tumor, collected at surgery. These receptors were collected from a male donor with early-stage non-small cell lung cancer.

This clonotype was recorded at least ten times. This beta chain represents an off-target read in a library built for alpha chains; its size is of limited meaning. The chain recombines TRBV7-8 with TRBJ2-2; D is possibly TRBD1 (6 bases). The CDR3 spans 14 residues. V shed 7 bases and J shed 4 bases, with 13 bases lying between them. Per germline, CDR1 SGHVS and CDR2 FQNEAQ. CDR3 protein: CASIGTGFTGELFF. The CDR3 region has the DNA TGTGCCAGCATTGGCACAGGGTTCACCGGGGAGCTGTTTTTT.

This clonotype was detected many times. The size of this beta chain means little, since it is a stray read in a library made for alpha chains. This chain connects TRBV11-3 to TRBJ2-3; tentative D call: TRBD1 (6 bases). The CDR3 is 15 amino acids. The germline V gene has CDR1 SGHNT and CDR2 YENEEA. Deletions cut 1 base from V and 4 bases from J, with 12 bases between. The CDR3, as DNA: TGTGCCAGCAGCTTAGTGTCAGGGGTGGCAGATACGCAGTATTTT. It specifies CASSLVSGVADTQYF.

This clonotype was detected many times. The library was built for alpha chains, so this beta chain is an off-target read and its size means little. The J gene is TRBJ2-1, the V gene TRBV2; D is ambiguous. V shed 5 bases and J shed 8 bases, with 10 bases lying between them. The CDR3 is made up of 12 amino acids. Germline lookup yields CDR1 SNHLY and CDR2 FYNNEI. For the CDR3, the DNA is TGTGCCAGCAGTCGAAGACCCGATGAGCAGTTCTTC. Amino acid sequence: CASSRRPDEQFF.

This clonotype has ten or more counts. For a library built for alpha chains, this beta chain is a stray read; little rests on its size. The V and J genes are TRBV7-6 and TRBJ2-1, with 13 bases that match TRBD2. The J segment lost 4 bases and the V segment lost 5 bases, leaving 2 bases of the junction unmatched. Germline V gene lookup returns CDR1 SGHVS and CDR2 FNYEAQ. The CDR3 runs 15 residues. The CDR3 here is CASSKLAGGYNEQFF. The CDR3 DNA sequence: TGTGCCAGCAGCAAACTAGCGGGAGGGTACAATGAGCAGTTCTTC.

At least ten counts were recorded for this clonotype. Because the library targeted alpha chains, this beta chain is an off-target read whose size means little. The V gene is TRBV30, the J gene TRBJ1-1; D is undetermined. There are 13 residues in the CDR3. The V and J ends lost 0 bases and 1 base respectively, with 6 bases between them. CDR1 is GTSNPN, CDR2 SVGIG, per germline (reference sequence). CDR3 coding DNA: TGTGCCTGGAGTGTATTCGGGAACACTGAAGCTTTCTTT. Its protein is CAWSVFGNTEAFF.

This clonotype was detected many times. Found in a library prepared for alpha chains, this beta chain is an off-target read, and its abundance has little meaning. The chain links TRBV12-3 or TRBV12-4 to TRBJ2-5; D is ambiguous. The germline V and J ends were trimmed by 6 bases and 5 bases, with 10 bases remaining between them. The CDR3 runs 12 residues. The CDR3 DNA reads TGTGCCAGCAGAGGAGAGACGGAGACCCAGTACTTC. It encodes CASRGETETQYF.